This TCR beta chain derives from a study of T cells in Graves' hyperthyroidism and ophthalmopathy. Across the whole study: The blood sample was taken at first diagnosis, before treatment began. Study-wide findings and caveats: Median prediction lead before ophthalmopathy onset was 6 to 8 months with the model.

This clonotype was counted ten times or more. Its antigen is unknown. Germline loops: CDR1 SGHDN, CDR2 FVKESK. J lost 10 bases, V lost 4 bases, and 13 bases had no gene match. This CDR3 is 15 amino acids long. It was RNA transcripts that yielded the amplified TCR beta CDR3 regions. The TCR CDR3 first-round RT-PCR relied on the HTBI primer set. TCRdb re-called the multiplex PCR reads through MiXCR, storing one row per CDR3 protein. The repertoire holds a few hundred thousand distinct CDR3 sequences, with approximately 15% as singletons. Patients counted as stable if ophthalmopathy did not develop within 18 months. Patients aged 18 to 65 had newly diagnosed hyperthyroidism that had lasted under 2 months.

The chain is built from TRBV14 and TRBJ2-1, with 7 bases that match TRBD2. The sequence was obtained from a woman aged 18-29 years with Graves' hyperthyroidism. The sample consisted of blood. CDR3 bases: TGTGCCAGCAGCCCTCAAGGAGCTAGCGGTCTGGAGCAGTTCTTC. This encodes CASSPQGASGLEQFF. The full variable domain, in which reference TRBV14 and TRBJ2-1 provide the parts outside the CDR3, is EAGVTQFPSHSVIEKGQTVTLRCDPISGHDNLYWYRRVMGKEIKFLLHFVKESKQDESGMPNNRFLAERTGGTYSTLKVQPAELEDSGVYFCASSPQGASGLEQFFGPGTRLTVL.